Ten or more counts support the clone carrying this TCR beta chain. Its matching antigen is unknown. A read error may produce the germline difference seen at one junction end. These data originate in a study of CD8 T cells in ankylosing spondylitis. Study observations and caveats: Within ankylosing spondylitis blood, a TCR beta motif made up of roughly eight highly homologous variants appeared to be characteristic.

The V gene's germline CDR1 is MNHNS and CDR2 SASEGT. This CDR3 comprises 12 residues. TCRdb passed the 5' RACE reads through MiXCR, listing each CDR3 protein once. Here the sample spans 200,000 to 250,000 distinct CDR3 sequences, over 9.5% being singletons. J is TRBJ2-3 and V is TRBV6-1; D gene ambiguous. Input material: blood, either unsorted or a sorted T cell fraction (not recorded which). The clonotype comes from a male donor with ankylosing spondylitis or in good health (not recorded which). The CDR3 spells CASSEVLWSPLF. The CDR3 DNA reads TGTGCCAGCAGTGAAGTGTTGTGGTCCCCCCTTTTT.